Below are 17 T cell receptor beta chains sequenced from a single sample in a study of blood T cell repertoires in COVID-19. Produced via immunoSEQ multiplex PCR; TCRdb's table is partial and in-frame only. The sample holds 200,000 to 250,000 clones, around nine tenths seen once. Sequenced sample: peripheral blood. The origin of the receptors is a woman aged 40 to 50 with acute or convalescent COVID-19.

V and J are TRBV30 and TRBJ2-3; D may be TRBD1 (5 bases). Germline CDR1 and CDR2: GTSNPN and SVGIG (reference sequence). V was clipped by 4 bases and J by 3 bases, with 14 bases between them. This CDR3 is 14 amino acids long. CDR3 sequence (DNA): TGTGCCTGGACATCAGGGATAGGGACAGATACGCAGTATTTT. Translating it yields CAWTSGIGTDTQYF.

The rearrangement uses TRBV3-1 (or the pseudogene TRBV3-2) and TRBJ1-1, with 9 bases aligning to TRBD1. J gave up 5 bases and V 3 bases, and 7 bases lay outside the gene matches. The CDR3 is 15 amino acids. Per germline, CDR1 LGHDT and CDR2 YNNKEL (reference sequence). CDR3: CASSQGQGVGTEAFF. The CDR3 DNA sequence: TGTGCCAGCAGCCAGGGACAGGGAGTAGGAACTGAAGCTTTCTTT.

The CDR3 bases are TGTGCCAGCAGTGAGTCAGGGCATTGGGGCTATGGCTACACCTTC. Amino acids: CASSESGHWGYGYTF. The chain combines TRBV6-4 with TRBJ1-2, with D maybe TRBD1 (5 bases). CDR3 length equals 15 residues. V shed 3 bases and J shed 4 bases, with 15 bases lying between them. Per germline, CDR1 MRHNA and CDR2 SNTAGT.

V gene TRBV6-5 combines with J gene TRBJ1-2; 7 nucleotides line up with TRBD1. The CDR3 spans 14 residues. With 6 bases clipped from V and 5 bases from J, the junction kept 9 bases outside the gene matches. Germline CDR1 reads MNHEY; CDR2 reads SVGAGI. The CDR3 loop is CASSPNDRAYGYTF. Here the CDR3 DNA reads TGTGCCAGCAGCCCCAACGACAGGGCTTATGGCTACACCTTC.

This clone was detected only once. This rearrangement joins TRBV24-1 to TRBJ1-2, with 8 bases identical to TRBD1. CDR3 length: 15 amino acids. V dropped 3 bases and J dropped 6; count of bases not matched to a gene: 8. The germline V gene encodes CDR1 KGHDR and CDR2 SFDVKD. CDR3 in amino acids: CATSDPKADRDGYTF. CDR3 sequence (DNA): TGTGCCACCAGTGATCCAAAGGCGGACAGGGATGGCTACACCTTC.

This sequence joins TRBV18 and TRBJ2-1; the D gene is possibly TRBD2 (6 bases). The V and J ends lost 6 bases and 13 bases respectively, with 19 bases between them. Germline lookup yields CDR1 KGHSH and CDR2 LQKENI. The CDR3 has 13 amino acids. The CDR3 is CASSLKDGTPQFF. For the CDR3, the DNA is TGTGCCAGCTCCCTAAAAGACGGGACTCCTCAGTTCTTC.

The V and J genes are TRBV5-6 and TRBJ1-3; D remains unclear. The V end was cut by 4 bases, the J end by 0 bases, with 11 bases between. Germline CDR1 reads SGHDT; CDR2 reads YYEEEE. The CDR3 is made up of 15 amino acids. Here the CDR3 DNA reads TGTGCCAGCAGCAACTACAAGAGCTCTGGAAACACCATATATTTT. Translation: CASSNYKSSGNTIYF.

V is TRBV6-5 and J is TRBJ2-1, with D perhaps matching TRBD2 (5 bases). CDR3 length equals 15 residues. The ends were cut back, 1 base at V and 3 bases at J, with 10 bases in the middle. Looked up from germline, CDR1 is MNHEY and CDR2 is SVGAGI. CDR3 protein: CASSYFLASYNEQFF. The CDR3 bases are TGTGCCAGCAGTTACTTTTTAGCGAGCTACAATGAGCAGTTCTTC.

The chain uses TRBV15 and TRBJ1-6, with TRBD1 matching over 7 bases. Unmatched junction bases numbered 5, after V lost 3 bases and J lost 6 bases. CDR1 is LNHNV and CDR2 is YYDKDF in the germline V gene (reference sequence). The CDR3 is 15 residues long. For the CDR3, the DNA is TGTGCCACCAGCAGGGACAGGAGTCCTAATTCACCCCTCCACTTT. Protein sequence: CATSRDRSPNSPLHF.

The CDR3 region is CASSLADRADLYGYTF. The CDR3 DNA sequence: TGTGCCAGCAGCTTAGCCGACAGGGCGGACCTCTATGGCTACACCTTC. The chain uses TRBV13 and TRBJ1-2; 7 bases match TRBD1. Trimming removed 1 base from V and 4 bases from J; junction bases left unmatched: 9. Germline loops: CDR1 PRHDT, CDR2 FYEKMQ (reference sequence). CDR3 size: 16 residues.

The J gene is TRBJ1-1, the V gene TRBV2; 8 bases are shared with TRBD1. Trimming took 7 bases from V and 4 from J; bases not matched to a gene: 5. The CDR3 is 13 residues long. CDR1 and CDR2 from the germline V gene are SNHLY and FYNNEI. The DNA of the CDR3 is TGTGCCAGCATTTCCGACAGGGGCACTGAAGCTTTCTTT. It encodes CASISDRGTEAFF.

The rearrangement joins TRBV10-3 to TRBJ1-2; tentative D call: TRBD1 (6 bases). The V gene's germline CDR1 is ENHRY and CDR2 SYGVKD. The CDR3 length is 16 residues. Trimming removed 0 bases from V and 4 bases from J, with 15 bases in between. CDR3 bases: TGTGCCATCAGTGAGTCCTCAGGGGCCCTCCCCTATGGCTACACCTTC. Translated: CAISESSGALPYGYTF.

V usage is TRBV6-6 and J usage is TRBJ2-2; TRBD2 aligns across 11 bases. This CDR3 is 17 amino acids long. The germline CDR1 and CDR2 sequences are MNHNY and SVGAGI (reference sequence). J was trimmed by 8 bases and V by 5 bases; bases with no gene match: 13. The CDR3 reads CASSPLGLAASRGELFF. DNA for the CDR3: TGTGCCAGCAGTCCTCTGGGACTAGCGGCTTCCAGGGGGGAGCTGTTTTTT.

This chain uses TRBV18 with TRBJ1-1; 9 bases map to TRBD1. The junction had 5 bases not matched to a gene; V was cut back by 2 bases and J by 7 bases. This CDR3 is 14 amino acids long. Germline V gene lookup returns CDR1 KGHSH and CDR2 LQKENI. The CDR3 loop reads CASSPGTGGIEAFF. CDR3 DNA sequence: TGTGCCAGCTCACCAGGAACAGGGGGCATTGAAGCTTTCTTT.

Here the CDR3 reads CASSGPRENTEAFF. The DNA for the CDR3 is TGTGCCAGCAGCGGCCCCAGGGAGAACACTGAAGCTTTCTTT. V usage is TRBV5-6 and J usage is TRBJ1-1; D is possibly TRBD1 (5 bases). The V end was cut by 4 bases, the J end by 1 base, with 11 bases between. Germline V gene sequence: CDR1 SGHDT, CDR2 YYEEEE. CDR3 length equals 14 residues.

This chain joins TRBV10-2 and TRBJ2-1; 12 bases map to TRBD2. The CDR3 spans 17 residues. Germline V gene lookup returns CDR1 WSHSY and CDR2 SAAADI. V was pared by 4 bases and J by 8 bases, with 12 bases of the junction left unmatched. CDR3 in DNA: TGCGCCAGCAGTGGGCTAGCGGGGGGGCCAGGTGAAGATGAGCAGTTCTTC. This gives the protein CASSGLAGGPGEDEQFF.

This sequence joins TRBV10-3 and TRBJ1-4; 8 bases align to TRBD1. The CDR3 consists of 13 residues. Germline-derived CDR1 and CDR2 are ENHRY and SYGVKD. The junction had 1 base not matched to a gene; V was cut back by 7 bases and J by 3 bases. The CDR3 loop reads CAIKGQANEKLFF. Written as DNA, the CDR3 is TGTGCCATCAAGGGACAGGCTAATGAAAAACTGTTTTTT.